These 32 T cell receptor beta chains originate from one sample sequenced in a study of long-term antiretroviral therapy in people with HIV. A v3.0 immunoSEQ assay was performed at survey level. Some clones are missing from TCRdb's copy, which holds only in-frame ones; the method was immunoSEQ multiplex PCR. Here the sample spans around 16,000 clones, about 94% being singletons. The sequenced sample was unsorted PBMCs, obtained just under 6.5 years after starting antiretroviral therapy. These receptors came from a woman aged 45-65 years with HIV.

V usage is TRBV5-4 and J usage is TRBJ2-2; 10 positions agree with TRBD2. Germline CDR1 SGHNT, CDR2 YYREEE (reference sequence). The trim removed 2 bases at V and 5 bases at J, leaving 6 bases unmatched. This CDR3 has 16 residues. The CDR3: CASSLASSGSTGELFF. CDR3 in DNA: TGTGCCAGCAGCTTAGCCTCTAGCGGGAGTACCGGGGAGCTGTTTTTT.

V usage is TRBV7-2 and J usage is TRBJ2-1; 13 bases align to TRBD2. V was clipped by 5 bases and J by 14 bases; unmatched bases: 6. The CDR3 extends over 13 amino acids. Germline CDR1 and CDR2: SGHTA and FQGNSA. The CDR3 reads CASSLTSGGDEFF. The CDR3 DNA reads TGTGCCAGCAGCCTAACTAGCGGGGGGGATGAGTTCTTC.

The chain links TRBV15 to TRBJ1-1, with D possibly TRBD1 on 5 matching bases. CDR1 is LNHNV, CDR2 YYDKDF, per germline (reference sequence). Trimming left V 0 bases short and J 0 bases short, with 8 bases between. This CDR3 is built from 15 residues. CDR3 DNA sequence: TGTGCCACCAGCAGAGATCGGGGGGTGAACACTGAAGCTTTCTTT. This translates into CATSRDRGVNTEAFF.

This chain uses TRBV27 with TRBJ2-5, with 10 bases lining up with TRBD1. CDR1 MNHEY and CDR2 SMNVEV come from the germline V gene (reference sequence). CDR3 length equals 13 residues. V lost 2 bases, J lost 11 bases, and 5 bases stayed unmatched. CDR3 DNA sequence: TGTGCCAGCAGTTTAGCGGACAGGGGGTCACAGTACTTC. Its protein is CASSLADRGSQYF.

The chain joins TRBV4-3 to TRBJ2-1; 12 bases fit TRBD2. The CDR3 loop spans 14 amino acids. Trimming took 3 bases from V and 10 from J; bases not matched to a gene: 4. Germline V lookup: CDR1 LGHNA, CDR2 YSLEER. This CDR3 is CASSHKTSGGEQFF. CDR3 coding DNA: TGCGCCAGCAGCCATAAGACTAGCGGGGGCGAGCAGTTCTTC.

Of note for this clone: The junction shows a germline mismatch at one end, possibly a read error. The CDR3 reads CASSYSTANSEAFF. The CDR3 nucleotides are TGTGCCAGCAGTTACTCGACGGCGAACAGTGAAGCTTTCTTT. The V and J genes are TRBV6-5 and TRBJ1-1; unclear D gene. The V gene's germline CDR1 is MNHEY and CDR2 SVGAGI. The CDR3 covers 14 residues.

The CDR3 bases are TGTGCCAGTAGATCAGGGGCTAGCGGGAGTAAGGAGACCCAGTACTTC. Protein: CASRSGASGSKETQYF. The chain carries TRBV19 and TRBJ2-5; 10 bases agree with TRBD2. With 6 bases clipped from V and 5 bases from J, the junction kept 12 bases outside the gene matches. Per the germline V gene, CDR1 is LNHDA and CDR2 is SQIVND (reference sequence). The CDR3 has 16 residues.

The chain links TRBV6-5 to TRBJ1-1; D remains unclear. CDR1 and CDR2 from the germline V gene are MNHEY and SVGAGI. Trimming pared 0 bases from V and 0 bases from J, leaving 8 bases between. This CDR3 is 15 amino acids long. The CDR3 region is CASSYSKVVNTEAFF. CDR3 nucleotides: TGTGCCAGCAGTTACTCGAAGGTAGTGAACACTGAAGCTTTCTTT.

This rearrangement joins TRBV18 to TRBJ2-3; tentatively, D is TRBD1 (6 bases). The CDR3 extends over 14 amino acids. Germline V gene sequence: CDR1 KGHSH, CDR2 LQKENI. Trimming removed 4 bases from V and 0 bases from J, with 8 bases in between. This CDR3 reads CASSLQGSTDTQYF. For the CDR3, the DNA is TGTGCCAGCTCACTACAGGGTAGCACAGATACGCAGTATTTT.

CDR3 coding DNA: TGTGCCAGCAGCTTAGGGACTAGCGGGGGTCAAGAGACCCAGTACTTC. It encodes CASSLGTSGGQETQYF. V is TRBV7-9 and J is TRBJ2-5, with TRBD2 matching 13 bases. The CDR3 length is 16 residues. Germline CDR1 SEHNR, CDR2 FQNEAQ (reference sequence). J lost 2 bases, V lost 1 base, and 1 base had no gene match.

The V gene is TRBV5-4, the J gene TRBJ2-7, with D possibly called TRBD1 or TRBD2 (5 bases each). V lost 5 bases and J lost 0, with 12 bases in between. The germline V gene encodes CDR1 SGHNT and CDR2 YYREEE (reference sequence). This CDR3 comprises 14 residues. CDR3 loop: CASRFGTDSYEQYF. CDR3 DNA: TGTGCCAGCAGGTTTGGGACGGACTCCTACGAGCAGTACTTC.

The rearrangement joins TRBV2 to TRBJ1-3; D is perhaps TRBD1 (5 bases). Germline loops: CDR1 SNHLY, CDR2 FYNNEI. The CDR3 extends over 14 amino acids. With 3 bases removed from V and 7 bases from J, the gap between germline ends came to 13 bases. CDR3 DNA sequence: TGTGCCAGCAGTGATTGGGGCCTCCTGAACACCATATATTTT. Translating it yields CASSDWGLLNTIYF. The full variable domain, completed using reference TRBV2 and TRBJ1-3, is EPEVTQTPSHQVTQMGQEVILRCVPISNHLYFYWYRQILGQKVEFLVSFYNNEISEKSEIFDDQFSVERPDGSNFTLKIRSTKLEDSAMYFCASSDWGLLNTIYFGEGSWLTVV.

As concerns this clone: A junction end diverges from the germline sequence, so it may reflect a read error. Written as DNA, the CDR3 is TGTGCCAGCTCTGCCGGGACCGCCTCCAACGAGCAGTACTTC. Translating gives CASSAGTASNEQYF. The rearrangement joins TRBV18 to TRBJ2-7; D is tentatively TRBD1 or TRBD2 (5 bases each). Germline loops: CDR1 KGHSH, CDR2 LQKENI. CDR3 size: 14 residues.

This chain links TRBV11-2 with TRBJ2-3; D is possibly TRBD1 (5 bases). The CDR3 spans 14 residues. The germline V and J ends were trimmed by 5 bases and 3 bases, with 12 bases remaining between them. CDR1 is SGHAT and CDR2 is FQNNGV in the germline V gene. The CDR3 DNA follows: TGTGCCAGCAGCCGAGGACAAGTAACAGATACGCAGTATTTT. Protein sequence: CASSRGQVTDTQYF.

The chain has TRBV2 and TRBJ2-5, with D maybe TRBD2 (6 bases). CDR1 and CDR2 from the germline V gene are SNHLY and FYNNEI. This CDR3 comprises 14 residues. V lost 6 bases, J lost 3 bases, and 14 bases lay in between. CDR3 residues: CASSVPGLKETQYF. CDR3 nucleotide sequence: TGTGCCAGCAGCGTCCCGGGACTTAAAGAGACCCAGTACTTC.

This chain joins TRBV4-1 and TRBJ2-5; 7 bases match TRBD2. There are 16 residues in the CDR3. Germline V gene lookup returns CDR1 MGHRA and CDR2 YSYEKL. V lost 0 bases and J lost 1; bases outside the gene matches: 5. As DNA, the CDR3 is TGCGCCAGCAGCCAAGAGGGGGGGACCCTCCAAGAGACCCAGTACTTC. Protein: CASSQEGGTLQETQYF.

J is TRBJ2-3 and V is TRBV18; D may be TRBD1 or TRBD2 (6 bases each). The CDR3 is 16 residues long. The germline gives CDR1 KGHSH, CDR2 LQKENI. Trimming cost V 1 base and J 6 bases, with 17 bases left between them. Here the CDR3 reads CASSPRGATGSDTQYF. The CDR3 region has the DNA TGTGCCAGCTCACCACGGGGGGCCACTGGCTCTGATACGCAGTATTTT. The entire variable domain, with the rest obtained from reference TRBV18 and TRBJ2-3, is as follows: NAGVMQNPRHLVRRRGQEARLRCSPMKGHSHVYWYRQLPEEGLKFMVYLQKENIIDESGMPKERFSAEFPKEGPSILRIQQVVRGDSAAYFCASSPRGATGSDTQYFGPGTRLTVL.

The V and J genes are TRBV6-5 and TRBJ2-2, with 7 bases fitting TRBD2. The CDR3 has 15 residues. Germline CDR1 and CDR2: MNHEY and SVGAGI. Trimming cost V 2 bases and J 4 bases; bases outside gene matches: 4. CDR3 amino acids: CASSYPTGGTGELFF. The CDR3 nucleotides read TGTGCCAGCAGTTACCCGACGGGAGGCACCGGGGAGCTGTTTTTT.

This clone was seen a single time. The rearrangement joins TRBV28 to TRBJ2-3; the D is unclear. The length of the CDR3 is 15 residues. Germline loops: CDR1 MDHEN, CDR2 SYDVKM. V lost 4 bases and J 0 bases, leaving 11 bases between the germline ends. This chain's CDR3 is CASSSAKTSTDTQYF. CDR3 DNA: TGTGCCAGCAGTTCGGCTAAGACTAGCACAGATACGCAGTATTTT.

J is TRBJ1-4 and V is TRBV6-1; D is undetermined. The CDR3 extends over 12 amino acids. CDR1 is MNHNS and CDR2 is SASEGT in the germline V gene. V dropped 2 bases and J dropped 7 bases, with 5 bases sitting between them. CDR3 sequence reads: CASSEYGEKLFF. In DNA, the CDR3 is TGTGCCAGCAGTGAATATGGTGAAAAACTGTTTTTT.

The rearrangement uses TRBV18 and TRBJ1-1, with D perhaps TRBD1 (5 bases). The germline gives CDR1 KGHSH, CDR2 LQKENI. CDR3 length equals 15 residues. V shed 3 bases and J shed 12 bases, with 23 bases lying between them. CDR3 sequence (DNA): TGTGCCAGCTCACCCCGGGTTGGAGGAGAGCAGGGAACTTTCTTT. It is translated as CASSPRVGGEQGTFF.

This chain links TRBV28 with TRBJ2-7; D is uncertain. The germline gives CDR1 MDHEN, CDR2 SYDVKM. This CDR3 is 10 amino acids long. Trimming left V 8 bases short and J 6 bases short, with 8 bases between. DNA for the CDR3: TGTGCCAGCGGCAGCCTCGAGCAGTACTTC. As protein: CASGSLEQYF.

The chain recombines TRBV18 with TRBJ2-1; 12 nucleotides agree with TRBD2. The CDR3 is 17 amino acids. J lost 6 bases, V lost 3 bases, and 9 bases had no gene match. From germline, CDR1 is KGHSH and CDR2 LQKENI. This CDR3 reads CASSPLAGGPSGNEQFF. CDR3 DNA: TGTGCCAGCTCACCGCTAGCGGGAGGGCCCTCGGGCAATGAGCAGTTCTTC.

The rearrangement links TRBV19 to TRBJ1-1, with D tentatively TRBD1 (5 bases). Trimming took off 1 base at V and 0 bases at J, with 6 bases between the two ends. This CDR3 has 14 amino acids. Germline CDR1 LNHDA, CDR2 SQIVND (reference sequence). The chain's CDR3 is CASSIGQLNTEAFF. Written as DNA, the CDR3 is TGTGCCAGTAGTATAGGACAGCTGAACACTGAAGCTTTCTTT.

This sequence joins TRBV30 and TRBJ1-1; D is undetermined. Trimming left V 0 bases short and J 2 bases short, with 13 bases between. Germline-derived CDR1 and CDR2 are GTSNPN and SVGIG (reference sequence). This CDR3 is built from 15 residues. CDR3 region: CAWSVAGSLNTEAFF. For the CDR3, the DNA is TGTGCCTGGAGTGTAGCCGGCAGCCTAAACACTGAAGCTTTCTTT.

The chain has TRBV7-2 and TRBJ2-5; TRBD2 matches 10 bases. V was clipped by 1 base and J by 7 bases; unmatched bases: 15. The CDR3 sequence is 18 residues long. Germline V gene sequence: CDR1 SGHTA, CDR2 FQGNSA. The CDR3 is CASSLVTSGKELGRTQYF. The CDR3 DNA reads TGTGCCAGCAGCTTAGTTACTAGCGGGAAGGAACTGGGTCGGACCCAGTACTTC.

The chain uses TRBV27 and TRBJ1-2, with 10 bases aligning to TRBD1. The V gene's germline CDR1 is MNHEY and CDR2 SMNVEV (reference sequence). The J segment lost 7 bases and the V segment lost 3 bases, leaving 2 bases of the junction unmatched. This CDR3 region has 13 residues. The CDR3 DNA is TGTGCCAGCAGTTTCCGACAGGGGGCTGGCTACACCTTC. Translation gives CASSFRQGAGYTF.

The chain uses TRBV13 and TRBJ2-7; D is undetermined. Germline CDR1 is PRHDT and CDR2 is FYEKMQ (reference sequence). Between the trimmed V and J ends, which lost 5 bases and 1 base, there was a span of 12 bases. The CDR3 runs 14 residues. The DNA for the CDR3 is TGTGCCAGCAGCAACAAGGCTGTTTCCTACGAGCAGTACTTC. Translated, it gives CASSNKAVSYEQYF.

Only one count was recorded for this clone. CDR3 nucleotide sequence: TGTGCCATCAGTGTAGGGATGGGTTCACCCCTCCACTTT. Protein sequence: CAISVGMGSPLHF. The V call is TRBV10-3, the J call TRBJ1-6; D is undetermined. The CDR3 covers 13 residues. V was clipped by 4 bases and J by 9 bases, with 10 bases between them. Per germline, CDR1 ENHRY and CDR2 SYGVKD.

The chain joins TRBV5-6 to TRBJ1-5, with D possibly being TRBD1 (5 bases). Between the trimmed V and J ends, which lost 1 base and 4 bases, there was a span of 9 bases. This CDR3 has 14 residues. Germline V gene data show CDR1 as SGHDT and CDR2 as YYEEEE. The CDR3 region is CASSLWGGNQPQHF. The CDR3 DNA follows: TGTGCCAGCAGCTTGTGGGGGGGGAATCAGCCCCAGCATTTT.

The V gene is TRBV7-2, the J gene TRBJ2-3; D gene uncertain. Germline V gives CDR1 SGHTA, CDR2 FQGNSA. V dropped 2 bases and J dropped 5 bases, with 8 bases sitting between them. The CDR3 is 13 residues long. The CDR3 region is CASSLPWIDTQYF. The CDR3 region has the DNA TGTGCCAGCAGCTTACCCTGGATAGATACGCAGTATTTT.

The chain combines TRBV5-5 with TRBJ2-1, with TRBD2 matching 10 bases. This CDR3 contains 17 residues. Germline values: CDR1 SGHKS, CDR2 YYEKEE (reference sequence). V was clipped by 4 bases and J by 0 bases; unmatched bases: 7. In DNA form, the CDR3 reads TGTGCCAGCAGCCCCCTAGCGGGGGATAGCTCCTACAATGAGCAGTTCTTC. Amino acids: CASSPLAGDSSYNEQFF.